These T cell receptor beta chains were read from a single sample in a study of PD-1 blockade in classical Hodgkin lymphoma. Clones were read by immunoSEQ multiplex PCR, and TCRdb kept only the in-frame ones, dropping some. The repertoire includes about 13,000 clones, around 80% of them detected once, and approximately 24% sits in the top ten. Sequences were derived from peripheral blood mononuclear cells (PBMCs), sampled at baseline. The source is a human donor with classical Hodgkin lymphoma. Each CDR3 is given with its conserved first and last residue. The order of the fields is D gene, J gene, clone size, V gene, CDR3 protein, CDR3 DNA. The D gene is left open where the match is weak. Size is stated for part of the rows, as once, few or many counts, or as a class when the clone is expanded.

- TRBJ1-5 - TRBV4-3 CASSQEPFWGYSNQPQHF TGCGCCAGCAGCCAAGAGCCGTTTTGGGGCTATAGCAATCAGCCCCAGCATTTT
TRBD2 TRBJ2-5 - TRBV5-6 CASSLPPAGGRETQYF TGTGCCAGCAGCCTGCCCCCAGCGGGGGGACGGGAGACCCAGTACTTC
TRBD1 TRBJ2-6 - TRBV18 CASSPQGANSGANVLTF TGTGCCAGCTCACCGCAGGGGGCAAACTCTGGGGCCAACGTCCTGACTTTC
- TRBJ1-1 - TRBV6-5 CASTRDGEAFF TGTGCCAGTACCCGGGACGGTGAAGCTTTCTTT
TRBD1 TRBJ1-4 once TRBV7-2 CASSTTDRANEKLFF TGTGCCAGCAGCACGACCGACAGGGCTAATGAAAAACTGTTTTTT
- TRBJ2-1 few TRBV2 CASRYNGGEQFF TGTGCCAGCAGGTATAACGGGGGAGAGCAGTTCTTC
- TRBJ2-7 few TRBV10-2 CASRYRGNYEQYF TGCGCCAGCAGGTATCGGGGGAACTACGAGCAGTACTTC
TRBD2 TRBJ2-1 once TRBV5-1 CASSLAGASYNEQFF TGCGCCAGCAGCCTAGCGGGGGCCTCCTACAATGAGCAGTTCTTC
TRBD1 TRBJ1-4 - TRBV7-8 CASSLNGQGVSEKLFF TGTGCCAGCAGCTTGAATGGACAGGGGGTTTCTGAAAAACTGTTTTTT
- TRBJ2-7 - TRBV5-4 CASSLQGVEQYF TGTGCCAGCAGCTTGCAAGGGGTCGAGCAGTACTTC
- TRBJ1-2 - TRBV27 CASRPTGNYGYTF TGTGCCAGCAGGCCCACAGGGAACTATGGCTACACCTTC
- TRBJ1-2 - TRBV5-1 CASSDPTSPGGGGGYTF TGCGCCAGCAGCGACCCCACTTCCCCCGGTGGGGGAGGTGGCTACACCTTC
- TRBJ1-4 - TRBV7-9 CASSRGDGNEKLFF TGTGCCAGCAGCCGCGGGGATGGGAATGAAAAACTGTTTTTT
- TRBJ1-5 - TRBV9 CASSATERAQPQHF TGTGCCAGCAGCGCGACAGAACGCGCCCAGCCCCAGCATTTT